These 21 T cell receptor beta chains came from one sample sequenced in a study of graft-versus-host responses after intestinal transplantation. Here immunoSEQ multiplex PCR was the method, and the copy in TCRdb shows in-frame clones only, minus some. The repertoire holds about 110,000 clones, with approximately 93% as singletons. The antigens these receptors bind are not known. The input for sequencing was unstimulated CD8+ T cells sorted from spleen or lymph node cells, taken before transplant. Every receptor here comes from a human donor who was the organ donor for an intestinal transplant.

The gene calls are TRBV10-3 and TRBJ2-7; D is possibly TRBD1 (5 bases). Per the germline V gene, CDR1 is ENHRY and CDR2 is SYGVKD. Trimming cost V 1 base and J 2 bases, with 12 bases left between them. CDR3 length equals 15 residues. The CDR3 coding sequence is TGTGCCATCAGTGAGTTGGGGCCAGGCCCCTACGAGCAGTACTTC. Amino acids: CAISELGPGPYEQYF.

The rearrangement links TRBV9 to TRBJ1-2; D is uncertain. Per the germline V gene, CDR1 is SGDLS and CDR2 is YYNGEE. This CDR3 region has 11 residues. Trimming took off 0 bases at V and 9 bases at J, with 6 bases between the two ends. The chain's CDR3 is CASSVASSYTF. For the CDR3, the DNA is TGTGCCAGCAGCGTAGCCAGCAGCTACACCTTC.

This rearrangement joins TRBV4-1 to TRBJ1-1; D remains unclear. The germline gives CDR1 MGHRA, CDR2 YSYEKL. Trimming took 0 bases from V and 4 from J, leaving 9 bases between them. CDR3 length equals 14 residues. The CDR3 here is CASSQEVGGTEAFF. For the CDR3, the DNA is TGCGCCAGCAGCCAAGAAGTCGGTGGCACTGAAGCTTTCTTT.

The J gene is TRBJ2-7, the V gene TRBV6-1; TRBD1 or TRBD2 may be the D gene (5 bases each). The CDR3 runs to 14 residues. Germline CDR1 MNHNS, CDR2 SASEGT. Trimming removed 6 bases from V and 5 bases from J, with 17 bases in between. This CDR3 is CASSALGEFDEQYF. Written as DNA, the CDR3 is TGTGCCAGCAGCGCCCTGGGGGAATTCGACGAGCAGTACTTC.

The table lists this clone with a count of one. The chain has TRBV5-8 and TRBJ2-1, with 14 bases aligning to TRBD2. The V gene's germline CDR1 is SGHTS and CDR2 YDEGEE. This CDR3 is built from 14 residues. V lost 5 bases to trimming and J lost 7 bases; unmatched junction nucleotides: 2. CDR3 loop: CASRTSGRVNEQFF. CDR3 nucleotides: TGTGCCAGCAGGACTAGCGGGAGGGTTAATGAGCAGTTCTTC.

This clone was picked up a small number of times. The chain carries TRBV11-2 and TRBJ2-1, with D perhaps TRBD2 (5 bases). The CDR3 spans 12 residues. V was cut by 6 bases and J by 8 bases, with 11 bases left in between. CDR1 and CDR2 (germline): SGHAT, FQNNGV. The CDR3 region is CASSTTGDEQFF. CDR3 DNA: TGTGCCAGCAGTACGACCGGGGATGAGCAGTTCTTC. Complete variable domain (other parts from reference TRBV11-2 and TRBJ2-1): EAGVAQSPRYKIIEKRQSVAFWCNPISGHATLYWYQQILGQGPKLLIQFQNNGVVDDSQLPKDRFSAERLKGVDSTLKIQPAKLEDSAVYLCASSTTGDEQFFGPGTRLTVL.

There are a few counts of this clone. This chain connects TRBV2 to TRBJ1-4, with D unclear. The germline V gene has CDR1 SNHLY and CDR2 FYNNEI. V was trimmed by 1 base and J by 1 base, leaving 4 bases between them. The CDR3 is 14 residues long. The CDR3 here is CASSEGVTNEKLFF. The CDR3 coding sequence is TGTGCCAGCAGTGAAGGGGTAACTAATGAAAAACTGTTTTTT.

V usage is TRBV6-5 and J usage is TRBJ1-5, with a possible D match to TRBD1 (5 bases). The CDR3 spans 15 residues. Germline V gives CDR1 MNHEY, CDR2 SVGAGI. Trimming took off 5 bases at V and 6 bases at J, with 17 bases between the two ends. The CDR3 loop is CASSKESGPSQPQHF. Written as DNA, the CDR3 is TGTGCCAGCAGTAAGGAATCAGGGCCAAGTCAGCCCCAGCATTTT.

This rearrangement joins TRBV19 to TRBJ2-1; D is possibly TRBD2 (5 bases). Germline CDR1 LNHDA, CDR2 SQIVND (reference sequence). Trimming pared 1 base from V and 6 bases from J, leaving 13 bases between. The CDR3 has 15 residues. The CDR3 protein is CASSIVGGPLNEQFF. DNA of the CDR3: TGTGCCAGTAGTATAGTCGGCGGGCCCCTCAATGAGCAGTTCTTC.

The chain combines TRBV7-9 with TRBJ2-7; D is tentatively TRBD1 or TRBD2 (6 bases each). Looked up from germline, CDR1 is SEHNR and CDR2 is FQNEAQ (reference sequence). The CDR3 spans 15 residues. Trimming took off 5 bases at V and 4 bases at J, with 18 bases between the two ends. This CDR3 is CASSGGTTLGYEQYF. The CDR3 DNA sequence: TGTGCCAGCAGCGGCGGGACAACTTTGGGGTACGAGCAGTACTTC.

V usage is TRBV21-1 and J usage is TRBJ2-7; TRBD2, the table's D call, was not compared with the DNA. TRBV21-1 is labeled a pseudogene. The CDR3 spans 17 residues. CDR3 sequence reads: CASSKDCLAGPAYEQYF. The DNA for the CDR3 is TGTGCCAGCAGCAAAGATTGCCTAGCGGGCCCTGCCTACGAGCAGTACTTC.

V usage is TRBV7-9 and J usage is TRBJ2-7; 10 nucleotides agree with TRBD2. Germline V CDR1 and CDR2: SEHNR, FQNEAQ (reference sequence). The CDR3 covers 13 residues. The J segment lost 7 bases and the V segment lost 5 bases, leaving 5 bases of the junction unmatched. The CDR3 DNA follows: TGTGCCAGCAGCCCCGGGACTAGCGAAGAGCAGTACTTC. Its translation: CASSPGTSEEQYF.

This rearrangement joins TRBV4-1 to TRBJ2-1, with 12 nucleotides matching TRBD2. V gave up 6 bases and J gave up 10 bases; unmatched junction bases: 13. Germline assignment: CDR1 MGHRA and CDR2 YSYEKL. This CDR3 region has 16 residues. The CDR3 reads CASSLSVLAGGGEQFF. The CDR3 DNA sequence: TGCGCCAGCAGTCTTAGCGTTCTAGCGGGAGGGGGGGAGCAGTTCTTC.

On this clone itself: The sample holds other DNA sequences that translate to the same CDR3. The rearrangement uses TRBV12-5 and TRBJ1-5; D not resolved. CDR3 size: 12 residues. V lost 6 bases, J lost 7 bases, and 10 bases lay in between. CDR1 and CDR2 (germline): LGHNT, FRNRAP. The CDR3 sequence: CASGPPRQPQHF. The CDR3 DNA reads as TGTGCTAGTGGCCCCCCCCGACAGCCCCAGCATTTT.

This clone occurred once. CDR3 sequence (DNA): TGCAGCGTTGAACCCGGGAGGGAAAATGAGCAGTTCTTC. It encodes CSVEPGRENEQFF. This chain uses TRBV29-1 with TRBJ2-1; the match to TRBD2 covers 8 bases. The CDR3 runs 13 residues. J was trimmed by 7 bases and V by 2 bases; bases with no gene match: 4. The germline V gene encodes CDR1 SQVTM and CDR2 ANQGSEA.

The CDR3 here is CASSVSPGEAGNTIYF. In DNA form, the CDR3 reads TGTGCCAGCAGCGTAAGCCCAGGGGAAGCTGGAAACACCATATATTTT. V gene TRBV9 combines with J gene TRBJ1-3, with TRBD1 as a possible D gene (6 bases). V lost 1 base and J lost 2, with 13 bases in between. Per the germline V gene, CDR1 is SGDLS and CDR2 is YYNGEE. The CDR3 spans 16 residues.

The chain couples TRBV9 to TRBJ2-3; 13 nucleotides agree with TRBD2. Germline CDR1 and CDR2: SGDLS and YYNGEE. J was trimmed by 4 bases and V by 4 bases; bases with no gene match: 6. CDR3 length: 16 residues. The CDR3 sequence: CASSPHGLAGADTQYF. For the CDR3, the DNA is TGTGCCAGCAGCCCCCACGGACTAGCGGGAGCAGATACGCAGTATTTT.

The J gene is TRBJ2-1, the V gene TRBV6-6; D perhaps matches TRBD2 (5 bases). V lost 5 bases, J lost 5 bases, and 19 bases lay in between. The CDR3 sequence is 16 residues long. The germline gives CDR1 MNHNY, CDR2 SVGAGI (reference sequence). The CDR3 protein is CASSRSRRAFHNEQFF. DNA for the CDR3: TGTGCCAGCAGTCGGTCGAGGCGGGCCTTTCACAATGAGCAGTTCTTC.

The chain couples TRBV14 to TRBJ2-1, with 9 bases identical to TRBD1. This CDR3 has 16 amino acids. Germline trimming cut 0 bases from V and 5 bases from J; bases unmatched to any gene: 5. The V gene's germline CDR1 is SGHDN and CDR2 FVKESK. The CDR3 loop is CASSQEAQGADNEQFF. The CDR3, as DNA: TGTGCCAGCAGCCAAGAAGCACAGGGGGCGGACAATGAGCAGTTCTTC.

This clone turned up a few times. The chain joins TRBV4-1 to TRBJ2-1, with D perhaps matching TRBD2 (7 bases). The CDR3 covers 17 residues. The V end lost 5 bases, the J end lost 8 bases, and 25 bases lay between the germline ends. Germline V gives CDR1 MGHRA, CDR2 YSYEKL. The CDR3 nucleotides are TGCGCCAGCAGCGCAGGGCCCCTAGCGGATGGGGGCGATGAGCAGTTCTTC. This encodes CASSAGPLADGGDEQFF.

In its sample, this clone was seen once. The J gene is TRBJ2-4, the V gene TRBV7-8; 11 bases align to TRBD2. Germline lookup yields CDR1 SGHVS and CDR2 FQNEAQ. The CDR3 totals 19 residues. The V and J ends lost 5 bases and 0 bases, in that order; junction bases with no gene match: 12. CDR3 protein: CASSPGLAATPLAKNIQYF. CDR3 bases: TGTGCCAGCAGCCCGGGACTAGCGGCCACACCCCTAGCCAAAAACATTCAGTACTTC.